This section outlines one TCR beta chain sequence together with its context. Its specificity is unknown. In the PCR, 60 Vbeta and 13 Jbeta primers were used. The assay was immunoSEQ multiplex PCR, and TCRdb's table has in-frame clones only and misses some. Of around 130,000 clones listed, 75% to 85% are singletons. This CDR3 comprises 15 residues. Germline CDR1 SGHKS, CDR2 YYEKEE (reference sequence). V dropped 7 bases and J dropped 3 bases, with 18 bases sitting between them. This sample stems from a study of cytomegalovirus exposure and HLA in healthy donors. The study's findings and limits: In a later analysis, TCR beta V- and J-gene trimming showed a link to a missense DCLRE1C variant.

The source is a woman aged 18 to 35 in good health and CMV-seropositive. Specimen: PBMCs. The chain is built from TRBV5-5 and TRBJ2-3; tentatively, D is TRBD1 (7 bases). In nucleotides, the CDR3 is TGTGCCAGCCGCCGCGGGACAGCTCGAACAGATACGCAGTATTTT. This sequence encodes CASRRGTARTDTQYF.